The 29 T cell receptor beta chains in this list originate from one sample, sequenced in a study of T cell responses to AZD1222 COVID-19 vaccine. Some clones are missing from TCRdb's copy, which holds only in-frame ones; the method was immunoSEQ multiplex PCR. Of roughly 100,000 clones in the sample, over 80% were seen once. The material sequenced was peripheral blood, taken on day 0 of AZD1222 vaccination. These receptors originate from an adult in good health.

The rearrangement joins TRBV27 to TRBJ1-2; D gene uncertain. This CDR3 comprises 11 residues. Germline V CDR1 and CDR2: MNHEY, SMNVEV (reference sequence). V lost 3 bases to trimming and J lost 7 bases, with 6 bases between them. The CDR3 coding sequence is TGTGCCAGCAGTTTGGACTTTGGCTACACCTTC. Its protein product is CASSLDFGYTF.

The chain couples TRBV4-3 to TRBJ2-7; no reliable D call. Trimming left V 0 bases short and J 1 base short, with 7 bases between. Looked up from germline, CDR1 is LGHNA and CDR2 is YSLEER. CDR3 length: 14 amino acids. The CDR3 is CASSQDTVSYEQYF. CDR3 nucleotide sequence: TGCGCCAGCAGCCAAGATACGGTTTCCTACGAGCAGTACTTC.

The chain combines TRBV4-3 with TRBJ2-2; 11 nucleotides match TRBD2. With V trimmed by 0 bases and J by 8 bases, 11 bases remained unmatched. CDR3 size: 18 residues. From germline, CDR1 is LGHNA and CDR2 YSLEER. CDR3 sequence reads: CASSQELAGATLGGELFF. The CDR3 bases are TGCGCCAGCAGCCAAGAACTAGCGGGGGCCACCTTAGGGGGGGAGCTGTTTTTT.

This clone was detected once. V usage is TRBV7-8 and J usage is TRBJ2-2, with 9 bases that match TRBD1. This CDR3 has 15 amino acids. The germline gives CDR1 SGHVS, CDR2 FQNEAQ. V was pared by 5 bases and J by 6 bases, with 7 bases of the junction left unmatched. The CDR3 DNA sequence: TGTGCCAGCAGCGAAACAGGGGGCTGGGCCGGGGAGCTGTTTTTT. Translating gives CASSETGGWAGELFF.

The chain combines TRBV7-2 with TRBJ1-2; 10 positions match TRBD1. CDR1 is SGHTA, CDR2 FQGNSA, per germline. The CDR3 sequence is 15 residues long. With V trimmed by 2 bases and J by 8 bases, 8 bases remained unmatched. The CDR3 region has the DNA TGTGCCAGCAGCTTACCCCCGGGACAGGGGAACGGCTACACCTTC. Its translation: CASSLPPGQGNGYTF.

The chain recombines TRBV11-2 with TRBJ2-1; no clear D gene. Trimming took 5 bases from V and 7 from J, leaving 9 bases between them. The germline V gene has CDR1 SGHAT and CDR2 FQNNGV. The CDR3 is 12 amino acids. In DNA, the CDR3 is TGTGCCAGCAGCCGGACGAGGAATGAGCAGTTCTTC. Its protein is CASSRTRNEQFF. Drawing the rest from reference TRBV11-2 and TRBJ2-1, the complete variable domain is EAGVAQSPRYKIIEKRQSVAFWCNPISGHATLYWYQQILGQGPKLLIQFQNNGVVDDSQLPKDRFSAERLKGVDSTLKIQPAKLEDSAVYLCASSRTRNEQFFGPGTRLTVL.

J is TRBJ2-3 and V is TRBV5-1; possibly TRBD1 for D (5 bases). V was pared by 8 bases and J by 0 bases, with 13 bases between. The length of the CDR3 is 14 residues. Per the germline V gene, CDR1 is SGHRS and CDR2 is YFSETQ. The CDR3 protein is CASTGTASTDTQYF. Here the CDR3 DNA reads TGCGCCAGTACAGGAACAGCTAGCACAGATACGCAGTATTTT.

This rearrangement joins TRBV19 to TRBJ2-1, with 7 bases aligning to TRBD1. V lost 4 bases to trimming and J lost 7 bases; unmatched junction nucleotides: 10. Germline CDR1 reads LNHDA; CDR2 reads SQIVND (reference sequence). This CDR3 contains 15 residues. The CDR3 region is CASSKFGQVGNEQFF. The DNA of the CDR3 is TGTGCCAGTAGTAAATTCGGACAGGTGGGTAATGAGCAGTTCTTC.

The V and J genes are TRBV19 and TRBJ1-5; 8 bases agree with TRBD1. The length of the CDR3 is 19 residues. Germline V CDR1 and CDR2: LNHDA, SQIVND (reference sequence). V was pared by 4 bases and J by 1 base, with 15 bases of the junction left unmatched. The CDR3 here is CASSTDITRQGTSNQPQHF. The DNA of the CDR3 is TGTGCCAGTAGTACCGACATTACTCGACAGGGGACGAGCAATCAGCCCCAGCATTTT.

The chain has TRBV6-5 and TRBJ1-5; the match to TRBD1 covers 7 bases. The CDR3 contains 14 residues. V lost 7 bases and J lost 5; bases outside the gene matches: 8. Germline CDR1 and CDR2: MNHEY and SVGAGI. CDR3 nucleotides: TGTGCCAGCACCCCGGGAGGGGGCTATCAGCCCCAGCATTTT. Residues: CASTPGGGYQPQHF.

The chain's CDR3 is CASSHPRTLETQYF. The DNA of the CDR3 is TGCGCCAGCAGCCACCCGCGGACACTCGAGACCCAGTACTTC. The genes are TRBV4-1 and TRBJ2-5; tentative D call: TRBD1 (5 bases). Between the trimmed V and J ends, which lost 3 bases and 5 bases, there was a span of 13 bases. From germline, CDR1 is MGHRA and CDR2 YSYEKL. The CDR3 runs 14 residues.

This clone turned up a few times. The sample contains more than one DNA sequence encoding this CDR3. This chain joins TRBV15 and TRBJ1-3; D is undetermined. The germline CDR1 and CDR2 sequences are LNHNV and YYDKDF (reference sequence). CDR3 length: 12 residues. Trimming removed 0 bases at V and 7 bases at J, with 4 bases between. CDR3 residues: CATSRDRNTIYF. The DNA of the CDR3 is TGTGCCACCAGCAGAGATCGGAACACCATATATTTT.

This clone was found a few times. This sequence joins TRBV2 and TRBJ1-5; TRBD1 aligns across 9 bases. CDR1 and CDR2 (germline): SNHLY, FYNNEI. The CDR3 contains 16 residues. J was trimmed by 5 bases and V by 3 bases; bases with no gene match: 8. As DNA, the CDR3 is TGTGCCAGCAGTGAGCTACAGGGGGCTCTGGATCAGCCCCAGCATTTT. Protein sequence: CASSELQGALDQPQHF. Supplemented by reference TRBV2 and TRBJ1-5, the full variable domain reads EPEVTQTPSHQVTQMGQEVILRCVPISNHLYFYWYRQILGQKVEFLVSFYNNEISEKSEIFDDQFSVERPDGSNFTLKIRSTKLEDSAMYFCASSELQGALDQPQHFGDGTRLSIL.

The chain carries TRBV4-1 and TRBJ2-7; D is perhaps TRBD1 or TRBD2 (5 bases each). Germline V gene data show CDR1 as MGHRA and CDR2 as YSYEKL. V dropped 4 bases and J dropped 6 bases, with 13 bases sitting between them. This CDR3 spans 13 amino acids. CDR3 nucleotide sequence: TGCGCCAGCAGCCGGACCTCAGGGACCGAGCAGTACTTC. Translation gives CASSRTSGTEQYF.

Remarks on this clone: Other DNA sequences of this sample code for an identical CDR3. The V call is TRBV7-2, the J call TRBJ1-4, with 7 positions matching TRBD1. V gave up 6 bases and J gave up 8 bases; unmatched junction bases: 3. CDR1 and CDR2 (germline): SGHTA, FQGNSA. The CDR3 totals 12 residues. CDR3 sequence reads: CASSPQGEKLFF. The CDR3 DNA reads TGTGCCAGCAGTCCACAGGGGGAAAAACTGTTTTTT.

The chain carries TRBV3-1 (or the pseudogene TRBV3-2) and TRBJ1-1, with 9 bases aligning to TRBD1. CDR3 length: 15 residues. Germline V gene lookup returns CDR1 LGHDT and CDR2 YNNKEL (reference sequence). Trimming at V came to 1 base and at J to 2 bases, leaving 2 bases not matched to a gene. In DNA, the CDR3 is TGTGCCAGCAGCCAAGGACAGGGGGTAAACACTGAAGCTTTCTTT. Protein: CASSQGQGVNTEAFF.

This clone was recorded only once. This rearrangement joins TRBV9 to TRBJ2-5; the D gene could be TRBD1 or TRBD2 (5 bases each). This CDR3 contains 17 residues. V lost 4 bases, J lost 5 bases, and 24 bases lay in between. The germline V gene encodes CDR1 SGDLS and CDR2 YYNGEE. CDR3 nucleotides: TGTGCCAGCAGCCCCGGGACCCGTGTACTACGCCAGGAGACCCAGTACTTC. This translates into CASSPGTRVLRQETQYF.

In nucleotides, the CDR3 is TGTGCCAGCAGCTTTCTCCGGGACTCCGTCCATGAGCAGTACTTC. Translating it yields CASSFLRDSVHEQYF. This rearrangement joins TRBV5-4 to TRBJ2-7; D is possibly TRBD2 (6 bases). The CDR3 is made up of 15 amino acids. With 2 bases removed from V and 7 bases from J, the gap between germline ends came to 19 bases. The germline V gene has CDR1 SGHNT and CDR2 YYREEE (reference sequence). Drawing the rest from reference TRBV5-4 and TRBJ2-7, the complete variable domain is ETGVTQSPTHLIKTRGQQVTLRCSSQSGHNTVSWYQQALGQGPQFIFQYYREEENGRGNFPPRFSGLQFPNYSSELNVNALELDDSALYLCASSFLRDSVHEQYFGPGTRLTVT.

The V and J genes are TRBV30 and TRBJ1-2; TRBD1 agrees at 9 bases. Germline-derived CDR1 and CDR2 are GTSNPN and SVGIG (reference sequence). J gave up 6 bases and V 2 bases, and 7 bases lay outside the gene matches. The CDR3 contains 14 residues. Here the CDR3 reads CAWSLWTGANGYTF. CDR3 nucleotides: TGTGCCTGGAGTTTATGGACAGGGGCAAATGGCTACACCTTC. Drawing the rest from reference TRBV30 and TRBJ1-2, the complete variable domain is SQTIHQWPATLVQPVGSPLSLECTVEGTSNPNLYWYRQAAGRGLQLLFYSVGIGQISSEVPQNLSASRPQDRQFILSSKKLLLSDSGFYLCAWSLWTGANGYTFGSGTRLTVV.

This rearrangement joins TRBV4-3 to TRBJ2-7; D is unclear. This CDR3 has 16 amino acids. Germline V lookup: CDR1 LGHNA, CDR2 YSLEER. The ends were cut back, 0 bases at V and 0 bases at J, with 12 bases in the middle. The CDR3 sequence: CASSQDLGRSSYEQYF. CDR3 coding DNA: TGCGCCAGCAGCCAAGATCTCGGACGGAGCTCCTACGAGCAGTACTTC.

The chain recombines TRBV4-2 with TRBJ2-1, with D perhaps TRBD2 (7 bases). This CDR3 has 14 amino acids. Germline V CDR1 and CDR2: LGHNA, YNFKEQ. V dropped 4 bases and J dropped 15 bases, with 22 bases sitting between them. The CDR3 DNA reads TGTGCCAGCAGCCCGGGGGGCCTAAGGGACAAACCGTTCTTC. This codes for CASSPGGLRDKPFF.

The V gene is TRBV6-1, the J gene TRBJ2-1; 7 nucleotides line up with TRBD1. The germline CDR1 and CDR2 sequences are MNHNS and SASEGT. The V gene end was trimmed by 2 bases and the J gene end by 11 bases; junction bases not matched to a gene: 6. The CDR3 extends over 13 amino acids. For the CDR3, the DNA is TGTGCCAGCAGTGAAACTTGGGACAGCAAGCAGTTCTTC. The encoded protein is CASSETWDSKQFF.

This rearrangement joins TRBV20-1 to TRBJ2-5; D gene ambiguous. Deletions cut 7 bases from V and 1 base from J, with 7 bases between. The germline gives CDR1 DFQATT, CDR2 SNEGSKA (reference sequence). The CDR3 contains 11 residues. The CDR3 reads CSGLLQETQYF. The CDR3 DNA reads as TGCAGTGGTCTGCTCCAAGAGACCCAGTACTTC.

With regard to this clone: The sample contains more than one DNA sequence encoding this CDR3. This chain's CDR3 is CASKTGTYEQYF. The DNA for the CDR3 is TGTGCCAGCAAGACCGGAACCTACGAGCAGTACTTC. The chain carries TRBV2 and TRBJ2-7; D not resolved. The germline V gene has CDR1 SNHLY and CDR2 FYNNEI. The CDR3 covers 12 residues. V shed 7 bases and J shed 2 bases, with 9 bases lying between them. Complete variable domain (other parts from reference TRBV2 and TRBJ2-7): EPEVTQTPSHQVTQMGQEVILRCVPISNHLYFYWYRQILGQKVEFLVSFYNNEISEKSEIFDDQFSVERPDGSNFTLKIRSTKLEDSAMYFCASKTGTYEQYFGPGTRLTVT.

This clone was counted only a few times. V and J are TRBV3-1 (or the pseudogene TRBV3-2) and TRBJ2-7; D is ambiguous. Germline V CDR1 and CDR2: LGHDT, YNNKEL (reference sequence). The CDR3 length is 15 residues. Trimming pared 4 bases from V and 4 bases from J, leaving 17 bases between. This chain's CDR3 is CASSPRSVLRYEQYF. DNA of the CDR3: TGTGCCAGCAGCCCCAGGTCGGTCCTTCGATACGAGCAGTACTTC.

This clone was seen once. The chain recombines TRBV28 with TRBJ1-2, with 7 bases identical to TRBD1. The germline V gene encodes CDR1 MDHEN and CDR2 SYDVKM. The CDR3 is made up of 16 amino acids. V shed 3 bases and J 2 bases; nucleotides not matched to a gene: 9. CDR3 DNA sequence: TGTGCCAGCAGTTTCGCTAAGGACAGGCTCAACTATGGCTACACCTTC. This sequence encodes CASSFAKDRLNYGYTF.

The chain has TRBV6-2 or TRBV6-3 and TRBJ1-4; TRBD1 might be the D (6 bases). This CDR3 region has 15 residues. Germline lookup yields CDR1 MNHEY and CDR2 SVGEGT. The V end was cut by 5 bases, the J end by 0 bases, with 10 bases between. CDR3 bases: TGTGCCAGCAGTCCAAGGACAGCAACTAATGAAAAACTGTTTTTT. Its translation is CASSPRTATNEKLFF.

The J gene is TRBJ2-1, the V gene TRBV9; 9 bases map to TRBD1. From germline, CDR1 is SGDLS and CDR2 YYNGEE. CDR3 length: 16 amino acids. V trimming: 3 bases; J trimming: 7 bases; junction bases outside the gene matches: 11. CDR3 sequence: CASSGRTGTGMNEQFF. In DNA, the CDR3 is TGTGCCAGCAGCGGACGTACCGGGACAGGGATGAATGAGCAGTTCTTC.

J is TRBJ1-2 and V is TRBV2; a possible D gene is TRBD1 (6 bases). V lost 7 bases and J 7 bases, leaving 13 bases between the germline ends. CDR3 length equals 12 residues. Looked up from germline, CDR1 is SNHLY and CDR2 is FYNNEI. CDR3 residues: CASIALGAGYTF. DNA for the CDR3: TGTGCCAGCATTGCTTTGGGGGCTGGCTACACCTTC.